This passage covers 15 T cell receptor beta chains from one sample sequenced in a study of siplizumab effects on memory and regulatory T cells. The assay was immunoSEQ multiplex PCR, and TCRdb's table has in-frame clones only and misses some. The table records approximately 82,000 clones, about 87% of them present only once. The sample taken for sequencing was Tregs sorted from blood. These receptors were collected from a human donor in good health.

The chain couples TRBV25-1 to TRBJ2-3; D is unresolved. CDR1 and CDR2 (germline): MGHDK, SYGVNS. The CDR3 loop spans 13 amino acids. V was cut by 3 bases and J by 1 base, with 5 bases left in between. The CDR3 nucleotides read TGTGCCAGCAGTGAGGGCGGCACAGATACGCAGTATTTT. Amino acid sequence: CASSEGGTDTQYF.

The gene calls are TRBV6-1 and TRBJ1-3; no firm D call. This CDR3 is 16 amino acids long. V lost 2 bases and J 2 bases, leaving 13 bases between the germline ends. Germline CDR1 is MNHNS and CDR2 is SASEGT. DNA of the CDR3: TGTGCCAGCAGTGAACGACGGTCTGGGGCTGGAAACACCATATATTTT. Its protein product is CASSERRSGAGNTIYF.

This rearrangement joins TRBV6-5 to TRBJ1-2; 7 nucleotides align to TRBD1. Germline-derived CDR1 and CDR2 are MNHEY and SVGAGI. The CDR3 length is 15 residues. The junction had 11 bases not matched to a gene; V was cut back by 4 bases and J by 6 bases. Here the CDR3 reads CASSSMTGRDHGYTF. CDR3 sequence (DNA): TGTGCCAGCAGTTCTATGACAGGGAGGGACCATGGCTACACCTTC.

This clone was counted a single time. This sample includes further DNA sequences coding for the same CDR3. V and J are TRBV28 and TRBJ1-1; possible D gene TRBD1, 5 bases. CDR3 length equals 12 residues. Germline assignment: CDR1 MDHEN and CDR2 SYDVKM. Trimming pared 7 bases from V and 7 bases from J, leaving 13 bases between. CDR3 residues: CASTLGTYEAFF. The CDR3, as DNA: TGTGCCAGCACCCTAGGGACGTATGAAGCTTTCTTT.

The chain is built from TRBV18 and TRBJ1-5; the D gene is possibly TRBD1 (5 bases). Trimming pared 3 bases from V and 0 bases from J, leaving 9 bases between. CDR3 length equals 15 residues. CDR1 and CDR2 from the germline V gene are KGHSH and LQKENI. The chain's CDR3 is CASSPGRYSNQPQHF. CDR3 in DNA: TGTGCCAGCTCACCGGGACGGTATAGCAATCAGCCCCAGCATTTT.

CDR3 residues: CASSYRHHQETQYF. CDR3 nucleotides: TGTGCCAGCAGTTACCGACACCACCAAGAGACCCAGTACTTC. This rearrangement joins TRBV7-2 to TRBJ2-5; D gene unclear. V gave up 6 bases and J gave up 0 bases, with 11 bases separating them. This CDR3 has 14 amino acids. CDR1 SGHTA and CDR2 FQGNSA come from the germline V gene.

DNA for the CDR3: TGCGCCAGCAGCTTTCCCTCTGGGGCCAACGTCCTGACTTTC. Its translation is CASSFPSGANVLTF. This chain joins TRBV5-1 and TRBJ2-6; D not resolved. V gave up 2 bases and J gave up 0 bases, with 3 bases separating them. This CDR3 spans 14 amino acids. CDR1 is SGHRS, CDR2 YFSETQ, per germline.

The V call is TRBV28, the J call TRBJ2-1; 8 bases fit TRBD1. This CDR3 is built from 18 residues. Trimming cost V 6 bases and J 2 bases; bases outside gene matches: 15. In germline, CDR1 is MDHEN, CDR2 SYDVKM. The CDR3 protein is CASSTPSDRVPAYNEQFF. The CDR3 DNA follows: TGTGCCAGCAGCACACCCTCGGACAGGGTTCCAGCCTACAATGAGCAGTTCTTC.

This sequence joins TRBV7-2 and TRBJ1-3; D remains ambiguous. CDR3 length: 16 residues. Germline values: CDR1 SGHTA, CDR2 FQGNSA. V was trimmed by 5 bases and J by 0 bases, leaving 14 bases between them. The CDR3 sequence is CASSLGPASSGNTIYF. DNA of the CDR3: TGTGCCAGCAGCCTCGGTCCAGCGAGCTCTGGAAACACCATATATTTT.

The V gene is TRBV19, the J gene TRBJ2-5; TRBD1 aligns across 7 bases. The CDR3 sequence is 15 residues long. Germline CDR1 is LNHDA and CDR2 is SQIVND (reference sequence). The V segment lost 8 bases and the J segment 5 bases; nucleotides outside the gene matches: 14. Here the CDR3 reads CASSLTGWRPETQYF. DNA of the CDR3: TGTGCCAGTTCCCTGACAGGGTGGAGGCCGGAGACCCAGTACTTC.

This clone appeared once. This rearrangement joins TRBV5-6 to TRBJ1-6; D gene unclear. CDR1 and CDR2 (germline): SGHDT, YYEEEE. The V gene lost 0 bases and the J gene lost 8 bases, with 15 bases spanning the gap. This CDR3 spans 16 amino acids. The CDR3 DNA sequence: TGTGCCAGCAGCTTGGTAGGGTCCTCCGGACATTCACCCCTCCACTTT. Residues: CASSLVGSSGHSPLHF. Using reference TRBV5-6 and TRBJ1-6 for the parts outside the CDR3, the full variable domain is DAGVTQSPTHLIKTRGQQVTLRCSPKSGHDTVSWYQQALGQGPQFIFQYYEEEERQRGNFPDRFSGHQFPNYSSELNVNALLLGDSALYLCASSLVGSSGHSPLHFGNGTRLTVT.

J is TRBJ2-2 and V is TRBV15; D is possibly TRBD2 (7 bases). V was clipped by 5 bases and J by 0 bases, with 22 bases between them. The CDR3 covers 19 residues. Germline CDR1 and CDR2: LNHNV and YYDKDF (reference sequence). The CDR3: CATSHRVRGGGPNTGELFF. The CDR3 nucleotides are TGTGCCACCAGCCACAGGGTACGAGGCGGGGGACCGAACACCGGGGAGCTGTTTTTT.

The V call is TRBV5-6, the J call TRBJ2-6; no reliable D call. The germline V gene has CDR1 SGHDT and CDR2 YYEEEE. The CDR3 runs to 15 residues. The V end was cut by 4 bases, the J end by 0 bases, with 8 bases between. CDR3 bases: TGTGCCAGCAGCGCTCTGCGCTCTGGGGCCAACGTCCTGACTTTC. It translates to CASSALRSGANVLTF.

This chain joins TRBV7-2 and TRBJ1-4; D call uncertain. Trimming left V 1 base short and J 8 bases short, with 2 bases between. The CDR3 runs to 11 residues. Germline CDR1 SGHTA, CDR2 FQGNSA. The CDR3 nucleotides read TGTGCCAGCAGCTTAGACGAAAAACTGTTTTTT. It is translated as CASSLDEKLFF.

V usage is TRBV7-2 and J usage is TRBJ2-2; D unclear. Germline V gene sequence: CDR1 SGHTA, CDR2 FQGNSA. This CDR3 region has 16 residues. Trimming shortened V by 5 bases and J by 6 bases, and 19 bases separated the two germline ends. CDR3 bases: TGTGCCAGCAGCCCCACATACCCTCGGCCCGCCGGGGAGCTGTTTTTT. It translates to CASSPTYPRPAGELFF.